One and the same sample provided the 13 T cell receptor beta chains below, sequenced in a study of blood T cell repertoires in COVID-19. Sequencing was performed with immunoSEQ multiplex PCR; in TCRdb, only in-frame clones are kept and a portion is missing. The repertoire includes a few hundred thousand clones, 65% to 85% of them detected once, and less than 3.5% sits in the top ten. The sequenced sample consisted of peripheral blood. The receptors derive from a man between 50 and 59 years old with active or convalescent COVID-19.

CDR3 nucleotides: TGTGCCAGCAGCTTGGAGGGGGGGCCCCATGAGCAGTTCTTC. Protein product: CASSLEGGPHEQFF. The J gene is TRBJ2-1, the V gene TRBV7-8; D is possibly TRBD2 (7 bases). This CDR3 spans 14 amino acids. Deletions cut 3 bases from V and 8 bases from J, with 14 bases between. Germline V gene sequence: CDR1 SGHVS, CDR2 FQNEAQ.

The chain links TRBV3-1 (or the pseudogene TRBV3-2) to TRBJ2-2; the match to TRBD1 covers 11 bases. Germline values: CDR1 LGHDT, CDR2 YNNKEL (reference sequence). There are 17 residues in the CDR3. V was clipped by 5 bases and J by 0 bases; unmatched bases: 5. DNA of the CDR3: TGTGCCAGCAGCGAGCCGGGACAGGGGGCGAACACCGGGGAGCTGTTTTTT. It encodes CASSEPGQGANTGELFF.

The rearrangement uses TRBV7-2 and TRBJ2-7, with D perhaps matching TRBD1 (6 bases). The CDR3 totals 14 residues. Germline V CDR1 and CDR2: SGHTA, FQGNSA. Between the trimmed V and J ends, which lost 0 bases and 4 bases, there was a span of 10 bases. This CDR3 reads CASSLASGAYEQYF. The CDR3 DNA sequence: TGTGCCAGCAGCTTAGCGTCAGGGGCTTACGAGCAGTACTTC.

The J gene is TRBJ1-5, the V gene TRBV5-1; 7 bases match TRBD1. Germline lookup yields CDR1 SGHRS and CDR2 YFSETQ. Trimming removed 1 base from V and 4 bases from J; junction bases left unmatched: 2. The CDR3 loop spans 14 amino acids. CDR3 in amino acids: CASSLQGQNQPQHF. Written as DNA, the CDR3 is TGCGCCAGCAGCTTGCAGGGACAGAATCAGCCCCAGCATTTT.

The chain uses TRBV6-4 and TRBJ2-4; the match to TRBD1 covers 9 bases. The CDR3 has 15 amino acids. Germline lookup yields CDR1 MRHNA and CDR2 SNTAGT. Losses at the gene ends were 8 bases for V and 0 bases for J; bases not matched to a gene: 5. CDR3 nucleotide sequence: TGTGCCAGCCGACAGGGGGTGATAGCCAAAAACATTCAGTACTTC. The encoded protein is CASRQGVIAKNIQYF.

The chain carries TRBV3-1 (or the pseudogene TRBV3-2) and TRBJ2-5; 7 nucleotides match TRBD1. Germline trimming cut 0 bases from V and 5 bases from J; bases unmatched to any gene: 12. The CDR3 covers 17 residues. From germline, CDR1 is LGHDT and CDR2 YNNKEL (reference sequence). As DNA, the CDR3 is TGTGCCAGCAGCCAAGAAGACAGGGAAAGAGGCAGGGAGACCCAGTACTTC. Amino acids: CASSQEDRERGRETQYF.

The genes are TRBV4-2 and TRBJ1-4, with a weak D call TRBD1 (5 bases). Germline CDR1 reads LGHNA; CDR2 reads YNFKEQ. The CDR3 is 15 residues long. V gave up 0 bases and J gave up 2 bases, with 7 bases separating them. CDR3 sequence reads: CASSQEGGTNEKLFF. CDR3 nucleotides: TGTGCCAGCAGCCAAGAGGGGGGGACTAATGAAAAACTGTTTTTT.

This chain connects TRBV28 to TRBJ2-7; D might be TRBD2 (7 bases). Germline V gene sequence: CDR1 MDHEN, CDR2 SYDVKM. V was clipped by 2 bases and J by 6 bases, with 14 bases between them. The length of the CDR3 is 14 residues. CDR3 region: CASSLLGGRSEQYF. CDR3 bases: TGTGCCAGCAGTTTACTGGGGGGGCGGAGCGAGCAGTACTTC.

CDR3 residues: CATRSEGKTFLGNQPQHF. The CDR3 bases are TGTGCCACCCGCTCCGAGGGAAAGACTTTCTTGGGCAATCAGCCCCAGCATTTT. This chain connects TRBV28 to TRBJ1-5; D uncertain. The V end was cut by 10 bases, the J end by 2 bases, with 27 bases between. The germline gives CDR1 MDHEN, CDR2 SYDVKM. The CDR3 sequence is 18 residues long. The whole variable domain, filled in from reference TRBV28 and TRBJ1-5, reads DVKVTQSSRYLVKRTGEKVFLECVQDMDHENMFWYRQDPGLGLRLIYFSYDVKMKEKGDIPEGYSVSREKKERFSLILESASTNQTSMYLCATRSEGKTFLGNQPQHFGDGTRLSIL.

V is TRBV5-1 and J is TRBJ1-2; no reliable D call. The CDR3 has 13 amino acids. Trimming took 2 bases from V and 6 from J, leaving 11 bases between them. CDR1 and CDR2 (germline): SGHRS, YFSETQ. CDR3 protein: CASSFEGIDGYTF. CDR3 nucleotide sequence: TGCGCCAGCAGCTTTGAGGGCATTGATGGCTACACCTTC.

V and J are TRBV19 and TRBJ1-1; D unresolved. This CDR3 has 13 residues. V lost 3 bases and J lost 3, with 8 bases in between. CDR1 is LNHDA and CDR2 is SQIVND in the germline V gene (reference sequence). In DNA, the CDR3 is TGTGCCAGTAGTATTGAATCGGACACTGAAGCTTTCTTT. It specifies CASSIESDTEAFF.

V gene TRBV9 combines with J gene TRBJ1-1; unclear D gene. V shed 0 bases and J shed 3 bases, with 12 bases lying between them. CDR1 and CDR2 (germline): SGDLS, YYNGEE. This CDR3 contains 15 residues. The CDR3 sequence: CASSVAPTWDTEAFF. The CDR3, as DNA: TGTGCCAGCAGCGTAGCCCCGACATGGGACACTGAAGCTTTCTTT.

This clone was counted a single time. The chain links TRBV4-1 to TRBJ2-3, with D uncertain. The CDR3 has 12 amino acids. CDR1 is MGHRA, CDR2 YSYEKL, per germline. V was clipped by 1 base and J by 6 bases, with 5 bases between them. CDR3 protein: CASSQGVDTQYF. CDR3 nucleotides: TGCGCCAGCAGCCAAGGAGTGGATACGCAGTATTTT.